The present T cell receptor beta chain was sequenced within a study of T cell changes during pregnancy in multiple sclerosis. Libraries were prepared by immunoSEQ multiplex PCR; TCRdb keeps only in-frame clonotypes and omits some of them. This table holds more than 35,000 clones, 85% to 90% found once. The V gene lost 5 bases and the J gene lost 3 bases, with 10 bases spanning the gap. Germline values: CDR1 SGHVS, CDR2 FNYEAQ. The CDR3 extends over 13 amino acids. The sequence was collected from a female donor in good health, enrolled as a control in a pregnancy study. The rearrangement joins TRBV7-6 to TRBJ1-2, with D unresolved. Sequences were derived from CD8+ T cells from peripheral blood mononuclear cells, sampled after pregnancy. The CDR3, as DNA: TGTGCCAGCAGCGCAATAAGCGACTATGGCTACACCTTC. Translation: CASSAISDYGYTF.